This T cell receptor (beta chain) originates from a study of blood T cell repertoires in COVID-19 (dated by TCRdb to between 2020 and 2021). With regard to the full study: Samples covering the acute and convalescent phases of COVID-19 were provided by collaborators in the United States, Italy and Spain. The material from the prospective study consisted of cDNA or gDNA derived from T cells, B-cell-depleted T cells, or PBMCs. The dataset comprised deeply sampled blood TCRbeta repertoires from subjects exposed to, actively infected with, or recovered from COVID-19. The sample metadata nearly always contained a de-identified subject ID, COVID-19 status, age in years and sex. HLA class I and class II types, where available, came from metadata supplied by the sample provider rather than from assay-based typing. A freely available public database, intended as a resource for researchers studying the immune response to SARS-CoV-2, is where the repertoires were released. Samples came from the ongoing ImmuneRACE study (first 160 participants) plus 1,254 subjects from 6 global collaborators. Study-level results and caveats: The amount of clinical and demographic metadata varied by source and participant and was provided uncurated.

Via the germline V gene (reference sequence), CDR1 is MNHNY and CDR2 SVGAGI. CDR3 length: 14 amino acids, cysteine to phenylalanine. Only the CDR3 DNA is retained, 42 bases long and in frame from the first base. V ends up 0 bases short and J 10 bases short, with an unmatched junction base count of 8. TCRbeta CDR3 regions were amplified from genomic DNA using the immunoSEQ Assay, a bias-controlled multiplex PCR. The original methods were these. Nucleated cell counts per sample were estimated from amplification of reference gene primers within the assay. To quantify the absolute abundance of each unique TCRbeta CDR3 rearrangement, sequence reads were collapsed and filtered. For each sample, productive Simpson clonality was calculated as the square root of Simpson's diversity index over productive rearrangements. Drawn from immuneACCESS, this table holds only the in-frame rearrangements with V and J called that TCRdb kept. Clones are partly lost; checked studies trace under half to an unresolved V gene and leave the rest unexplained. V and J calls and clone size are given by that table; D and trimming were obtained from the DNA. The sample contains under 300,000 clones, 70% to 90% of them found a single time. Around 2% of the sample belongs to the ten largest clones.

Points on this clone: Its antigen specificity is not known. No base-level quality is on record; no much larger clone is a single base apart.

A second Seattle source provided samples from volunteer blood donors who had recovered from COVID-19. The collaborating institutions used their own protocols to collect whole blood in K2EDTA tubes. For TCRbeta analysis, collaborator samples were shipped as frozen whole blood, as isolated PBMCs, or as DNA extracted from either sample type. This chain is built from TRBV6-6 and TRBJ1-2; 7 junctional bases match TRBD1. Material: peripheral blood. The receptor's source is a woman between 40 and 55 years old who had recovered from COVID-19. The CDR3 region reads CASSYSGTAQIYTF. The DNA reads as follows: TGTGCCAGCAGTTACTCCGGGACAGCGCAAATCTACACCTTC.